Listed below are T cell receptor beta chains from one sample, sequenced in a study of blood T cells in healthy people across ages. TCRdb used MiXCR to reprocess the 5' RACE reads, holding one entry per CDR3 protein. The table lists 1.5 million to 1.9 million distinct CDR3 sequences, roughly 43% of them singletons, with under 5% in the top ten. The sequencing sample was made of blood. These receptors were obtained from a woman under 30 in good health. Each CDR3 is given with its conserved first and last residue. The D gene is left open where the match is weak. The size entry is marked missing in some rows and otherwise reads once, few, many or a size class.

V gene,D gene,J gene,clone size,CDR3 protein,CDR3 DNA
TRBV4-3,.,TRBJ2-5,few,CASSYDRQETQYF,TGCGCCAGCAGCTACGACAGGCAAGAGACCCAGTACTTC
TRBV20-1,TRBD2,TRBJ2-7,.,CSARGAASGRLDNEQYF,TGCAGTGCTAGAGGGGCGGCTAGCGGGAGGCTGGATAATGAGCAGTACTTC
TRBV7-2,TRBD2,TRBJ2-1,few,CASSLGSAGGDNEQFF,TGTGCCAGCAGCTTAGGGTCGGCGGGGGGGGACAATGAGCAGTTCTTC
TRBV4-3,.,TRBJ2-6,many,CASSQTGTGANVLTF,TGCGCCAGCAGCCAAACAGGGACTGGGGCCAACGTCCTGACTTTC
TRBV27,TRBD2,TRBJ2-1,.,CASSFEGTSVYNEQFF,TGTGCCAGCAGTTTCGAGGGGACTAGCGTTTACAATGAGCAGTTCTTC
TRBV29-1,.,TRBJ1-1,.,CSGRLSVNTEAFF,TGCAGCGGCCGCCTCAGCGTGAACACTGAAGCTTTCTTT
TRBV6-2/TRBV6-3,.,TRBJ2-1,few,CASSKRGRLDEQFF,TGTGCCAGCAGTAAGAGGGGGAGGTTGGATGAGCAGTTCTTC
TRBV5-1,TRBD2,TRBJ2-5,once,CASSNLAGEGHEQYF,TGCGCCAGCAGCAATCTAGCGGGAGAAGGTCATGAGCAGTACTTC
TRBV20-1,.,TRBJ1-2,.,CSARPGREANTF,TGCAGTGCTAGACCGGGACGGGAAGCCAACACCTTC
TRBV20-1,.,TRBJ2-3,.,CSARDPRGASTDTQYF,TGCAGTGCTAGAGATCCTCGCGGGGCTAGCACAGATACGCAGTATTTT
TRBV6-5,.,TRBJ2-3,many,CASSYGQHKDTQYF,TGTGCCAGCAGTTACGGACAACACAAAGATACGCAGTATTTT
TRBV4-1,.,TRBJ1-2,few,CASSQDSRGSGYGYTF,TGCGCCAGCAGCCAAGATAGTCGGGGCTCGGGCTATGGCTACACCTTC
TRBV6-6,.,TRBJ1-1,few,CASSYSGEAFF,TGTGCCAGCAGTTACTCCGGAGAAGCTTTCTTT
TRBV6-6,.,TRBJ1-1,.,CATLDDALSEAFF,TGTGCCACCCTGGACGACGCGTTATCTGAAGCTTTCTTT
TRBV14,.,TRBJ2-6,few,CASTPPGANVLTF,TGTGCCAGCACCCCACCTGGGGCCAACGTCCTGACTTTC
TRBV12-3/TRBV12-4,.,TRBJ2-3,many,CASSLRAADTQYF,TGTGCCAGCAGTTTAAGGGCCGCAGATACGCAGTATTTT
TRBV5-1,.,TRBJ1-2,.,CASSLDHPGRGYGYTF,TGCGCCAGCAGCTTAGACCATCCGGGACGGGGCTATGGCTACACCTTC
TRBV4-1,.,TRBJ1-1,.,CASSQSQALNTEAFF,TGCGCCAGCAGCCAAAGTCAGGCCCTGAACACTGAAGCTTTCTTT
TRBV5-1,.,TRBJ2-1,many,CASSWTGNEQFF,TGCGCCAGCAGCTGGACGGGAAATGAGCAGTTCTTC
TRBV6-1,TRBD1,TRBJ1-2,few,CASRGASTGGSGYTF,TGTGCCAGCAGGGGGGCCAGTACAGGGGGAAGTGGCTACACCTTC
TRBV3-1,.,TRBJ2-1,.,CASSREQGSYNEQFF,TGTGCCAGCAGCCGGGAACAGGGTTCCTACAATGAGCAGTTCTTC
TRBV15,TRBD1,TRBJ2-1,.,CATSEADRGHDEQFF,TGTGCCACCAGCGAAGCGGACAGGGGGCACGATGAGCAGTTCTTC
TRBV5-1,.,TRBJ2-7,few,CASSFSWGSGIGSYEQYF,TGCGCCAGCAGCTTTTCCTGGGGGTCTGGCATCGGGTCCTACGAGCAGTACTTC
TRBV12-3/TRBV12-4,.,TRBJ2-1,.,CASSLVNGGNEQFF,TGTGCCAGCAGTTTAGTGAACGGCGGTAATGAGCAGTTCTTC
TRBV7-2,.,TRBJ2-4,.,CASSVSVAKNIQYF,TGTGCCAGCAGCGTGTCAGTAGCCAAAAACATTCAGTACTTC
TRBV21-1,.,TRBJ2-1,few,CASSTLGLAVEEGAYNEQFF,TGTGCCAGCAGCACACTGGGACTAGCGGTGGAGGAAGGGGCCTACAATGAGCAGTTCTTC
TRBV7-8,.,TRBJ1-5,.,CASSVAGGGSHPQHF,TGTGCCAGCAGCGTAGCGGGAGGAGGGAGTCACCCCCAGCATTTT
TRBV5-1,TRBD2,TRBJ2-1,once,CASSFRLAVVAGHNEQFF,TGCGCCAGCAGCTTTAGACTAGCGGTAGTGGCGGGGCACAATGAGCAGTTCTTC
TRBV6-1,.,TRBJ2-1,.,CASSQRRPYNEQFF,TGTGCCAGCAGTCAGAGGCGGCCCTACAATGAGCAGTTCTTC
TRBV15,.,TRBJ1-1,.,CATSTLGGHPEAFF,TGTGCCACCAGCACCCTGGGGGGGCATCCTGAAGCTTTCTTT
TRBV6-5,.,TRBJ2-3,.,CASSYWGRRTDTQYF,TGTGCCAGCAGTTATTGGGGCCGCCGCACAGATACGCAGTATTTT
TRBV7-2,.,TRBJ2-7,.,CASSFLPTEVYEQYF,TGTGCCAGCAGCTTTCTGCCAACGGAGGTATACGAGCAGTACTTC
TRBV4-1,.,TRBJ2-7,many,CASSSSFYEQYF,TGCGCCAGCAGTAGTTCATTCTACGAGCAGTACTTC
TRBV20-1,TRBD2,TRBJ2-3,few,CSASGLAGGPIDTQYF,TGCAGTGCCTCCGGACTAGCGGGAGGGCCAATAGATACGCAGTATTTT
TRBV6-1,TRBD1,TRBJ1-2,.,CASIGQAPNYGYTF,TGTGCCAGCATAGGACAGGCCCCTAACTATGGCTACACCTTC
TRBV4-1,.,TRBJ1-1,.,CASSNHPGEVVGRNTEAFF,TGCGCCAGCAGCAACCACCCAGGGGAAGTGGTGGGTCGGAACACTGAAGCTTTCTTT
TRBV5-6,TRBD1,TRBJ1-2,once,CASSPGQNGYTF,TGTGCCAGCAGCCCGGGACAGAATGGCTACACCTTC
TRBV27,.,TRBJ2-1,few,CASSLAIGYDNEQFF,TGTGCCAGCAGTTTAGCCATAGGGTACGACAATGAGCAGTTCTTC
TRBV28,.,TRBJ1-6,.,CASSLDNYNSPLHF,TGTGCCAGCAGTTTGGACAACTATAATTCACCCCTCCACTTT
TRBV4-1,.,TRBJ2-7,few,CASSQTVALTYEQYF,TGCGCCAGCAGCCAGACGGTAGCGTTGACCTACGAGCAGTACTTC
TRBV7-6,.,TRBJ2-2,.,CASSLAEQRGSGTGELFF,TGTGCCAGCAGCTTAGCCGAGCAGAGGGGGTCTGGTACCGGGGAGCTGTTTTTT